This TCR beta chain was retrieved from a study of tumor-infiltrating lymphocytes in primary liver carcinoma. The CDR3 is made up of 15 amino acids. V was pared by 1 base and J by 7 bases, with 17 bases between. Germline V lookup: CDR1 SGHRS, CDR2 YFSETQ. Researchers generated TCR beta cDNA from 500 to 600 ng of total RNA, relying on a constant-region primer. Three rounds of nested multiplex PCR with slightly modified ARM-PCR produced TCR beta libraries. A C-beta reverse primer was combined with TRBV1-TRBV30 forward primers in the first two PCR rounds, and each round had around 11 cycles. Each CDR3 protein gets one entry after TCRdb re-called the multiplex PCR reads with MiXCR. The sample lists hundreds of thousands of distinct CDR3 sequences, about 62% occurring once. Germline DNA was also extracted, while the blood RNA originated from unsorted whole blood. Treatment-naive at the time, the patients had chronic HBV infection. The researchers drew roughly 3.8 milliliters of peripheral blood before surgery.

The sample taken for sequencing was peripheral blood. This TCR came from a man in his forties or fifties with primary liver carcinoma and hepatitis B virus infection. This chain links TRBV5-1 with TRBJ2-5; D perhaps matches TRBD1 (6 bases). Here the CDR3 reads CASSLQGSSWGTQYF. As DNA, the CDR3 is TGCGCCAGCAGCTTGCAGGGGTCCTCCTGGGGGACCCAGTACTTC.